The clone carrying this T cell receptor beta chain was counted only a few times. The sample comes from a study of T cells after yellow fever vaccination. CDR1 SGHAT and CDR2 FQNNGV come from the germline V gene. CDR3 length: 13 amino acids. Trimming at V came to 5 bases and at J to 6 bases, leaving 6 bases not matched to a gene. TCRdb processed the 5' RACE reads anew with MiXCR; each CDR3 protein has one entry. Among 450,000 to 550,000 distinct CDR3 sequences listed, less than 25% were seen once. Source: PBMCs, taken roughly 20 days after the first yellow fever vaccination. This sequence was found in a young man who received the YFV17D yellow fever vaccine. This chain connects TRBV11-2 to TRBJ2-7, with TRBD1 matching over 8 bases. The chain's CDR3 is CASSRQGIPEQYF. CDR3 bases: TGTGCCAGCAGCAGACAGGGGATCCCCGAGCAGTACTTC.